This T cell receptor beta chain was obtained from a study of Ad26.COV2.S vaccination and SARS-CoV-2 variants. Study-wide results and caveats: Measurement of non-spike TCR breadth gave similar results in vaccine and placebo recipients. Total T cell responses, in the TCR breadth and depth analyses, may have been underestimated.

Repertoires were generated with immunoSEQ multiplex PCR, while TCRdb's copy carries only in-frame clones and drops some. The repertoire has 300,000 to 400,000 clones, around 90% of them found once; the top ten carry under 5%. A note on this clone: Its target is unknown.

The CDR3 is made up of 14 amino acids. Germline CDR1 and CDR2: MNHEY and SVGAGI. Trimming removed 4 bases from V and 8 bases from J; junction bases left unmatched: 5. The chain couples TRBV6-5 to TRBJ2-1; 10 bases are a match to TRBD2. This receptor was obtained from a human donor who had recovered from COVID-19. The specimen was peripheral blood, collected after recovery from COVID-19. This CDR3 reads CASSFSGGIDEQFF. The CDR3 nucleotides read TGTGCCAGCAGTTTTAGCGGGGGGATAGATGAGCAGTTCTTC.